This TCR beta chain derives from a study of blood T cell repertoires in COVID-19. Study context: COVID-19 samples, acute and convalescent, were from the United States, Italy and Spain. PBMCs, B-cell-depleted T cells, or T cells provided the cDNA or gDNA that made up the material.

Per the study methods: Estimated nucleated cell counts came from reference gene primer amplification. The method was immunoSEQ multiplex PCR; TCRdb's version includes in-frame clones alone and lacks a portion of them. The D gene and trimming were derived from the DNA, and the V and J assignments and clone size from that table. The sample has 100,000 to 150,000 clones; 60% to 80% are singletons. Germline loops: CDR1 SNHLY, CDR2 FYNNEI. The CDR3 has 14 amino acids. Trimming left V 4 bases short and J 4 bases short, with 13 bases between. This clonotype was sampled from a man in his 60s with acute or convalescent COVID-19. Sequencing was done on a sample of peripheral blood. This chain uses TRBV2 with TRBJ1-1; perhaps TRBD1 as D (5 bases). The CDR3 coding sequence is TGTGCCAGCAGTGTAGGGGTATATGGCACTGAAGCTTTCTTT. This codes for CASSVGVYGTEAFF.